This TCR beta chain is drawn from a study of T-cell memory formation after mild COVID-19. Each CDR3 protein is one row after TCRdb ran MiXCR on the 5' RACE reads. The sample shows about 450,000 distinct CDR3 sequences, about 22% of them seen only once. CDR3 length: 18 residues. Trimming took 2 bases from V and 2 from J; bases not matched to a gene: 9. Looked up from germline, CDR1 is SGHNT and CDR2 is YYREEE (reference sequence). This clonotype was detected only a few times. Sequencing was carried out using PBMCs or a T cell subset sorted from them (not recorded which). The TCR originated in an adult woman who had mild COVID-19 (a few samples of this study predate the infection). Cell type and time point are not known. The genes are TRBV5-4 and TRBJ2-6, with TRBD1 matching 8 bases. CDR3 in amino acids: CASSFLVAGGPGANVLTF. CDR3 coding DNA: TGTGCCAGCAGCTTCTTGGTTGCAGGGGGCCCTGGGGCCAACGTCCTGACTTTC. The full variable domain, rest sourced from reference TRBV5-4 and TRBJ2-6, is ETGVTQSPTHLIKTRGQQVTLRCSSQSGHNTVSWYQQALGQGPQFIFQYYREEENGRGNFPPRFSGLQFPNYSSELNVNALELDDSALYLCASSFLVAGGPGANVLTFGAGSRLTVL.